Listed here are 27 T cell receptor beta chains from one sample, sequenced in a study of blood T cell repertoires in COVID-19. The repertoire was sequenced with immunoSEQ multiplex PCR; TCRdb's copy has only in-frame clones and lacks some. The sample contains roughly 16,000 clones, 70% to 90% of which appear only once. Sequencing used peripheral blood. These receptors were taken from a human donor in a cohort sampled during active COVID-19.

The CDR3 spells CASSPSSAEDTQYF. CDR3 DNA: TGTGCCAGCAGCCCCTCTAGCGCGGAAGATACGCAGTATTTT. This chain links TRBV7-2 with TRBJ2-3, with TRBD2 as a possible D gene (6 bases). CDR1 and CDR2 (germline): SGHTA, FQGNSA. Trimming left V 5 bases short and J 5 bases short, with 14 bases between. CDR3 length: 14 amino acids.

J is TRBJ2-7 and V is TRBV30, with D tentatively TRBD1 (6 bases). The V and J ends lost 3 bases and 0 bases respectively, with 9 bases between them. Germline V gene sequence: CDR1 GTSNPN, CDR2 SVGIG (reference sequence). CDR3 length: 13 amino acids. For the CDR3, the DNA is TGTGCCTGGAGCTGGGACAACTCCTACGAGCAGTACTTC. It codes for CAWSWDNSYEQYF.

V is TRBV9 and J is TRBJ2-3; 9 nucleotides line up with TRBD2. The CDR3 covers 15 residues. The ends lost 6 bases at V and 2 bases at J; junction bases unmatched: 7. The germline V gene encodes CDR1 SGDLS and CDR2 YYNGEE. The CDR3 is CASNPAGGDTDTQYF. The CDR3 DNA is TGTGCCAGCAACCCAGCGGGGGGAGACACAGATACGCAGTATTTT.

This clone was recorded only once. This chain uses TRBV3-1 (or the pseudogene TRBV3-2) with TRBJ1-3; D gene unclear. Germline CDR1 is LGHDT and CDR2 is YNNKEL (reference sequence). V was trimmed by 1 base and J by 2 bases, leaving 18 bases between them. The CDR3 has 18 residues. The CDR3 DNA sequence: TGTGCCAGCAGCCAAGGATTTTTTAATGCGGGGACTGGAAACACCATATATTTT. Amino acid sequence: CASSQGFFNAGTGNTIYF.

In its sample, this clone was seen once. The chain recombines TRBV6-5 with TRBJ1-1, with D perhaps TRBD1 (6 bases). The germline V and J ends were trimmed by 5 bases and 11 bases, with 21 bases remaining between them. This CDR3 comprises 14 residues. Germline values: CDR1 MNHEY, CDR2 SVGAGI. This chain's CDR3 is CASSPIADSQGAFF. CDR3 in DNA: TGTGCCAGCAGTCCCATCGCGGACAGCCAAGGGGCTTTCTTT.

A single count supports this clone. J is TRBJ2-2 and V is TRBV9; D is perhaps TRBD2 (5 bases). V lost 0 bases, J lost 10 bases, and 16 bases lay in between. Germline lookup yields CDR1 SGDLS and CDR2 YYNGEE. The CDR3 is made up of 15 amino acids. As DNA, the CDR3 is TGTGCCAGCAGCGTAGCTCCCACTAGATCCGAGGAGCTGTTTTTT. This encodes CASSVAPTRSEELFF. Supplemented by reference TRBV9 and TRBJ2-2, the full variable domain reads DSGVTQTPKHLITATGQRVTLRCSPRSGDLSVYWYQQSLDQGLQFLIQYYNGEERAKGNILERFSAQQFPDLHSELNLSSLELGDSALYFCASSVAPTRSEELFFGEGSRLTVL.

The V gene is TRBV18, the J gene TRBJ2-1; a weak D match, TRBD1 (5 bases). In germline, CDR1 is KGHSH, CDR2 LQKENI. V lost 1 base, J lost 6 bases, and 16 bases lay in between. The length of the CDR3 is 16 residues. CDR3 loop: CASSPQNQGTGNEQFF. CDR3 sequence (DNA): TGTGCCAGCTCACCACAAAACCAGGGAACGGGCAATGAGCAGTTCTTC.

The chain recombines TRBV21-1 with TRBJ1-2; the table's D call of TRBD1 was not tested on the DNA. TRBV21-1 represents a pseudogene. The CDR3 is 16 residues long. The CDR3 region is CASSDGARQGISGYTF. The CDR3 region has the DNA TGTGCCAGCAGCGATGGGGCTCGACAGGGGATCAGCGGCTACACCTTC.

The CDR3, as DNA: TGTGCCAGCAGAGGAGGGCCCGGGGGACCCCTCCACTTT. This gives the protein CASRGGPGGPLHF. This chain links TRBV5-6 with TRBJ1-6; weak D call: TRBD1 (5 bases). The CDR3 has 13 amino acids. Germline CDR1 is SGHDT and CDR2 is YYEEEE. Trimming stripped 5 bases from V and 12 bases from J, with 15 bases between.

The count of this clone is one. The chain carries TRBV6-1 and TRBJ1-2; no definite D call. V was cut by 1 base and J by 2 bases, with 8 bases left in between. The CDR3 extends over 14 amino acids. In germline, CDR1 is MNHNS, CDR2 SASEGT. In DNA form, the CDR3 reads TGTGCCAGCAGTGAAGGGCAGGCGAACTATGGCTACACCTTC. It specifies CASSEGQANYGYTF.

The chain couples TRBV30 to TRBJ2-7; TRBD2 aligns across 8 bases. Germline V gene lookup returns CDR1 GTSNPN and CDR2 SVGIG (reference sequence). This CDR3 is built from 13 residues. J lost 7 bases, V lost 4 bases, and 9 bases had no gene match. The chain's CDR3 is CAWNSGGLKEQYF. DNA for the CDR3: TGTGCCTGGAACTCGGGGGGGCTTAAGGAGCAGTACTTC.

The J gene is TRBJ2-7, the V gene TRBV19; 9 bases fit TRBD1. Trimming took 6 bases from V and 4 from J; bases not matched to a gene: 10. This CDR3 spans 15 amino acids. Germline values: CDR1 LNHDA, CDR2 SQIVND (reference sequence). The CDR3 reads CASSRKTGGPYEQYF. In nucleotides, the CDR3 is TGTGCCAGTAGCAGGAAGACAGGGGGGCCTTACGAGCAGTACTTC.

This clone is large. This chain connects TRBV6-2 or TRBV6-3 to TRBJ2-3, with TRBD2 matching over 14 bases. The ends lost 5 bases at V and 5 bases at J; junction bases unmatched: 6. The CDR3 sequence is 16 residues long. Germline V lookup: CDR1 MNHEY, CDR2 SVGEGT. The CDR3 protein is CASSATSGGEEDTQYF. In DNA form, the CDR3 reads TGTGCCAGCAGTGCGACTAGCGGGGGGGAAGAAGATACGCAGTATTTT.

The genes are TRBV6-2 or TRBV6-3 and TRBJ2-6; D is unclear. CDR3 length equals 18 residues. CDR1 and CDR2 (germline): MNHEY, SVGEGT. V was cut by 2 bases and J by 0 bases, with 14 bases left in between. The CDR3 DNA sequence: TGTGCCAGCAGTTACACCCAGATAGCCAACTCTGGGGCCAACGTCCTGACTTTC. This encodes CASSYTQIANSGANVLTF.

As DNA, the CDR3 is TGTGCCAGCAGCTGGGGACTGGATAATTCACCCCTCCACTTT. Translating gives CASSWGLDNSPLHF. V usage is TRBV5-6 and J usage is TRBJ1-6, with a tentative D call TRBD1 (5 bases). V lost 3 bases to trimming and J lost 5 bases, with 9 bases between them. Per the germline V gene, CDR1 is SGHDT and CDR2 is YYEEEE. The CDR3 length is 14 residues.

The rearrangement joins TRBV13 to TRBJ2-3, with TRBD2 as a possible D gene (6 bases). CDR1 is PRHDT and CDR2 is FYEKMQ in the germline V gene (reference sequence). Trimming took off 5 bases at V and 0 bases at J, with 18 bases between the two ends. The CDR3 is made up of 17 amino acids. CDR3 loop: CASSRVEGLTSTDTQYF. Here the CDR3 DNA reads TGTGCCAGCAGCCGGGTGGAGGGGCTAACGAGCACAGATACGCAGTATTTT.

The chain has TRBV30 and TRBJ1-2; weak D call: TRBD1 (6 bases). Deletions cut 0 bases from V and 4 bases from J, with 12 bases between. Germline values: CDR1 GTSNPN, CDR2 SVGIG (reference sequence). CDR3 length: 14 amino acids. CDR3 nucleotide sequence: TGTGCCTGGAGTGTATTAACAGGGACCTATGGCTACACCTTC. This encodes CAWSVLTGTYGYTF.

The chain employs TRBV29-1 and TRBJ2-1; 8 bases match TRBD1. Trimming cost V 6 bases and J 6 bases; bases outside gene matches: 4. The CDR3 spans 12 residues. From germline, CDR1 is SQVTM and CDR2 ANQGSEA. The CDR3 coding sequence is TGCAGCGTCGGACAGGGAGGCAATGAGCAGTTCTTC. This gives the protein CSVGQGGNEQFF.

This sequence joins TRBV19 and TRBJ2-7, with D possibly TRBD1 on 6 matching bases. The CDR3 length is 15 residues. V was cut by 3 bases and J by 2 bases, with 14 bases left in between. In germline, CDR1 is LNHDA, CDR2 SQIVND (reference sequence). The CDR3 bases are TGTGCCAGTAGTATTTCGGGCAGGGGACCCTACGAGCAGTACTTC. Protein: CASSISGRGPYEQYF.

The chain employs TRBV18 and TRBJ2-6; 9 bases are shared with TRBD1. Germline CDR1 reads KGHSH; CDR2 reads LQKENI. The CDR3 has 17 residues. V was pared by 3 bases and J by 2 bases, with 5 bases of the junction left unmatched. The CDR3, as DNA: TGTGCCAGCTCACCGAGGACAGGGGTCGCTGGGGCCAACGTCCTGACTTTC. It is translated as CASSPRTGVAGANVLTF.

This clone was seen a single time. The chain carries TRBV12-5 and TRBJ1-3, with unresolved D. This CDR3 is built from 18 residues. CDR1 is LGHNT and CDR2 is FRNRAP in the germline V gene. The V end was cut by 1 base, the J end by 0 bases, with 16 bases between. CDR3 sequence reads: CASGLGRRLGSSGNTIYF. For the CDR3, the DNA is TGTGCTAGTGGTTTGGGCAGACGACTTGGGAGCTCTGGAAACACCATATATTTT.

Here the CDR3 DNA reads TGTGCCAGCAGTGGACAGGGACTGAACACTGAAGCTTTCTTT. Its protein product is CASSGQGLNTEAFF. The chain is built from TRBV6-2 or TRBV6-3 and TRBJ1-1, with TRBD1 matching 8 bases. The CDR3 contains 14 residues. Germline V gene sequence: CDR1 MNHEY, CDR2 SVGEGT. V lost 5 bases and J lost 0; bases outside the gene matches: 2.

This chain connects TRBV18 to TRBJ2-3, with 13 bases aligning to TRBD2. Germline V lookup: CDR1 KGHSH, CDR2 LQKENI. With 6 bases clipped from V and 2 bases from J, the junction kept 5 bases outside the gene matches. This CDR3 has 16 amino acids. The CDR3 spells CASSQGLAGVTDTQYF. The CDR3 DNA follows: TGTGCCAGCTCCCAAGGACTAGCGGGGGTCACAGATACGCAGTATTTT.

This chain links TRBV3-1 (or the pseudogene TRBV3-2) with TRBJ2-3, with 9 nucleotides matching TRBD2. Germline loops: CDR1 LGHDT, CDR2 YNNKEL (reference sequence). The CDR3 loop spans 17 amino acids. V lost 1 base and J lost 6; bases outside the gene matches: 11. The CDR3 DNA is TGTGCCAGCAGCCAAGGGATACGGCGGGGGGGCGGGGATACGCAGTATTTT. It translates to CASSQGIRRGGGDTQYF.

The chain links TRBV19 to TRBJ2-1; TRBD2 aligns across 8 bases. CDR1 is LNHDA and CDR2 is SQIVND in the germline V gene (reference sequence). Losses at the gene ends were 5 bases for V and 1 base for J; bases not matched to a gene: 4. This CDR3 contains 15 residues. The CDR3 sequence is CASSPGTRSYNEQFF. CDR3 nucleotides: TGTGCCAGTAGTCCCGGGACTAGATCCTACAATGAGCAGTTCTTC.

The V gene is TRBV5-1, the J gene TRBJ2-3; 7 bases match TRBD1. Germline CDR1 is SGHRS and CDR2 is YFSETQ. V shed 4 bases and J 3 bases; nucleotides not matched to a gene: 5. The CDR3 has 14 residues. The CDR3 DNA follows: TGCGCCAGCAGCACCGGGACAGCTACAGATACGCAGTATTTT. This encodes CASSTGTATDTQYF.

This rearrangement joins TRBV5-6 to TRBJ1-4; D gene unclear. Germline V lookup: CDR1 SGHDT, CDR2 YYEEEE. There are 14 residues in the CDR3. V was trimmed by 4 bases and J by 6 bases, leaving 13 bases between them. The CDR3 nucleotides read TGTGCCAGCAGCCCTCGGACCGGGGATGAAAAACTGTTTTTT. Translated, it gives CASSPRTGDEKLFF.